The rows below give T cell receptor delta chains drawn from one sample of a study of γδ T cells in repeated Plasmodium falciparum infection. TCRdb reapplied CATT to the multiplex PCR reads. The table records under 60,000 delta-chain clones, roughly 1.5% of them present only once. Sequenced: gamma-delta T cells from blood. The receptors were gathered from a pool of human donors (malaria-infected and uninfected, not separated). Each CDR3 is given with its conserved first and last residue. Fields, in order: clone size, V gene, D gene, J gene, CDR3 DNA, CDR3 protein. D genes are given only for firm matches. Clone size reads once, few, many, or a class if the clone is expanded.

abundance: many
v_gene: TRDV1
d_gene: .
j_gene: TRDJ1
CDR3nt: TGTGCTCTTGGGACTCGACTGCAGTTTGGGACCGATAAACTCATCTTT
CDR3aa: CALGTRLQFGTDKLIF

abundance: many
v_gene: TRDV1
d_gene: .
j_gene: TRDJ1
CDR3nt: TGTGCTCTTGGGGATCCGCCTTCCTATGATACTGGGGGGTATAAACTCATCTTT
CDR3aa: CALGDPPSYDTGGYKLIF

abundance: many
v_gene: TRDV2
d_gene: TRDD3
j_gene: TRDJ1
CDR3nt: TGTGCCTGTGACAGGCTAGTTCTGGGGGATACGACCGATAAACTCATCTTT
CDR3aa: CACDRLVLGDTTDKLIF

abundance: many
v_gene: TRDV1
d_gene: TRDD2
j_gene: TRDJ1
CDR3nt: TGTGCTCTTGGGGAGCCCCGGCTCTTCCTAGGGGGCTATCCCAGACGTACTAAACTCATCTTT
CDR3aa: CALGEPRLFLGGYPRRTKLIF

abundance: many
v_gene: TRDV1
d_gene: TRDD3
j_gene: TRDJ1
CDR3nt: TGTGCTCTTGGGGCCCGTCGTCTTCCTACTTGGGGGATACGGATAAAACTCATCTTT
CDR3aa: CALGARRLPTWGIRIKLIF

abundance: many
v_gene: TRDV2
d_gene: TRDD3
j_gene: TRDJ1
CDR3nt: TGTGCCTGTGACACCGTTTCAGGCTGGGGGACCCGCTTTTACACCGATAAACTCATCTTT
CDR3aa: CACDTVSGWGTRFYTDKLIF

abundance: many
v_gene: TRDV1
d_gene: TRDD3
j_gene: TRDJ1
CDR3nt: TGTGCTCTTGGGGAAGAAGGGAGGGGGATACCTTTCTTGGATAAACTCATCTTT
CDR3aa: CALGEEGRGIPFLDKLIF

abundance: many
v_gene: TRDV1
d_gene: TRDD3
j_gene: TRDJ1
CDR3nt: TGTGCTCTTGGGGATGGGACCTCTCCTGGGCTGGGGGAGTACGATAAACTCATCTTT
CDR3aa: CALGDGTSPGLGEYDKLIF

abundance: many
v_gene: TRDV1
d_gene: .
j_gene: TRDJ1
CDR3nt: TGTGCTCTTGGGGTCCTACTTTCCCACCCTTTACTGGGGTACCCGTACACCGATAAACTCATCTTT
CDR3aa: CALGVLLSHPLLGYPYTDKLIF

abundance: many
v_gene: TRDV1
d_gene: .
j_gene: TRDJ1
CDR3nt: TGTGCTCTTCGAATCGATAAACTCATCTTT
CDR3aa: CALRIDKLIF

abundance: many
v_gene: TRDV1
d_gene: TRDD3
j_gene: TRDJ1
CDR3nt: TGTGCTCTTGGGAACAAAAGAGGGCTACTGGGGGATTTAAACACCGATAAACTCATCTTC
CDR3aa: CALGNKRGLLGDLNTDKLIF

abundance: many
v_gene: TRDV1
d_gene: .
j_gene: TRDJ1
CDR3nt: TGTGCTCTTATGGTGCTGGGGTATTCCGATAAACTCATCTTT
CDR3aa: CALMVLGYSDKLIF

abundance: many
v_gene: TRDV3
d_gene: TRDD3
j_gene: TRDJ1
CDR3nt: TGTGCCTCCAGACACTGGGGCTCTTCTCGGACCGATAAACTCATCTTT
CDR3aa: CASRHWGSSRTDKLIF

abundance: many
v_gene: TRDV2
d_gene: TRDD3
j_gene: TRDJ1
CDR3nt: TGTGCCTGTGACTTGTGGGGGAGACACACCGATAAACTCATCTTT
CDR3aa: CACDLWGRHTDKLIF

abundance: many
v_gene: TRDV1
d_gene: TRDD3
j_gene: TRDJ1
CDR3nt: TGTGCCCTTGTCCGGAGGCCTTCCGTCCACCCCTGGGGGATACCACTAAGGTACACCGATAAACTCATCTTT
CDR3aa: CALVRRPSVHPWGIPLRYTDKLIF

abundance: many
v_gene: TRDV1
d_gene: .
j_gene: TRDJ1
CDR3nt: TGTGCTCTTGGTAGGTCCCTGAAGGCCCGGGAGCGTCTAAGATATAAACTCATCTTT
CDR3aa: CALGRSLKARERLRYKLIF

abundance: medium-sized
v_gene: TRDV1
d_gene: TRDD3
j_gene: TRDJ1
CDR3nt: TGTGCTCTTGGGGAACGGGGGGTACTGGGGGATGTTTCCTCGAGGGAGAGAAAACTCATCTTT
CDR3aa: CALGERGVLGDVSSRERKLIF

abundance: medium-sized
v_gene: TRDV3
d_gene: TRDD2
j_gene: TRDJ1
CDR3nt: TGTGCCTTTAGCCTCTCCTTCCTACCCGTACTGGGCGGGTACACCGATAAACTCATCTTT
CDR3aa: CAFSLSFLPVLGGYTDKLIF

abundance: medium-sized
v_gene: TRDV1
d_gene: TRDD3
j_gene: TRDJ1
CDR3nt: TGTGCTCTTGGGGAACTGGCCGGTCTACTGGGGGCTAAACTCATCTTT
CDR3aa: CALGELAGLLGAKLIF

abundance: many
v_gene: TRDV1
d_gene: TRDD3
j_gene: TRDJ1
CDR3nt: TGTGCTCTTGGGGAAACCACCGGCCTTCTTTGGGGGATAAGGTACACCTATAAACTCATCTTT
CDR3aa: CALGETTGLLWGIRYTYKLIF

abundance: many
v_gene: TRDV1
d_gene: TRDD3
j_gene: TRDJ1
CDR3nt: TGTGCTCTTGGGGGAAGAGGCACCCCGGTACTGGGGGATATAGGGGCCACCGATAAACTCATCTTT
CDR3aa: CALGGRGTPVLGDIGATDKLIF

abundance: medium-sized
v_gene: TRDV1
d_gene: TRDD3
j_gene: TRDJ1
CDR3nt: TGTGCTCTTGGGGGCCCCTACAGGACCCTACATTCCTTATTACTGGGGGATATTTCTTTTGGCTACACCGATAAACTCATCTTT
CDR3aa: CALGGPYRTLHSLLLGDISFGYTDKLIF

abundance: many
v_gene: TRDV1
d_gene: TRDD3
j_gene: TRDJ1
CDR3nt: TGTGCTCTTGGGGAAGGTTCCGCGTGGGGGATACAGGCTTACACCGATAAACTCATCTTT
CDR3aa: CALGEGSAWGIQAYTDKLIF

abundance: few
v_gene: TRDV1
d_gene: .
j_gene: TRDJ1
CDR3nt: TGTGCTCTTGGGACTTTTCCTAGTCTACCCGACGATAAGCTCATCTTT
CDR3aa: CALGTFPSLPDDKLIF

abundance: medium-sized
v_gene: TRDV1
d_gene: TRDD3
j_gene: TRDJ1
CDR3nt: TGTGCTCTTGAGGCCCCGCCGTCCCATACTGGGGGCCGACAACTGTACACCGATAAACTCATCTTT
CDR3aa: CALEAPPSHTGGRQLYTDKLIF

abundance: medium-sized
v_gene: TRDV1
d_gene: TRDD3
j_gene: TRDJ1
CDR3nt: TGTGCTCTTGGGGAATTCACGGCGGTACTGGGGGATACTGTCGTCATGGATAAACTCATCTTT
CDR3aa: CALGEFTAVLGDTVVMDKLIF

abundance: medium-sized
v_gene: TRDV1
d_gene: TRDD3
j_gene: TRDJ1
CDR3nt: TGTGCTCTTGGGGAACTAGTTGCAAGGTGGGGGATAGATAGGTACACCGATAAACTCATCTTT
CDR3aa: CALGELVARWGIDRYTDKLIF

abundance: many
v_gene: TRDV3
d_gene: TRDD3
j_gene: TRDJ1
CDR3nt: TGTGCCTTTTGGCCTGGGGGATACTCTCAAATCGGATACACCGATAAACTCATCTTT
CDR3aa: CAFWPGGYSQIGYTDKLIF

abundance: few
v_gene: TRDV1
d_gene: .
j_gene: TRDJ2
CDR3nt: TGTGCTCTTGGGGACATCCTACACGCAGGCACTGCACAACTCTTCTTC
CDR3aa: CALGDILHAGTAQLFF

abundance: medium-sized
v_gene: TRDV1
d_gene: TRDD3
j_gene: TRDJ1
CDR3nt: TGTGCTCTTGGGGAACTAGGGCTGGGATACGCGGCCGATAAACTCATCTTT
CDR3aa: CALGELGLGYAADKLIF

abundance: many
v_gene: TRDV1
d_gene: TRDD3
j_gene: TRDJ1
CDR3nt: TGTGCTCTTGGGGAATTCGGGCATAACTGGGGGATACGGTACACCGATAAACTCATCTTT
CDR3aa: CALGEFGHNWGIRYTDKLIF

abundance: many
v_gene: TRDV1
d_gene: .
j_gene: TRDJ1
CDR3nt: TGTGCTCTTGGGGAACTAGATTTCTTTCTGGGCGATACGCTGTACACCGATAAACTCATCTTT
CDR3aa: CALGELDFFLGDTLYTDKLIF

abundance: many
v_gene: TRDV1
d_gene: .
j_gene: TRDJ1
CDR3nt: TGTGCTCTTGGGGAACTGCTGATTTCCCAAGCGGGGAAACTCATCTTT
CDR3aa: CALGELLISQAGKLIF

abundance: many
v_gene: TRDV2
d_gene: TRDD3
j_gene: TRDJ1
CDR3nt: TGTGCCTGTGACGGCCTTCCACTACCGAAAAGTATGGGGGATACGCGTATTGGCGCCGATAAACTCATCTTT
CDR3aa: CACDGLPLPKSMGDTRIGADKLIF

abundance: medium-sized
v_gene: TRDV1
d_gene: .
j_gene: TRDJ1
CDR3nt: TGTGCTCTTACTCCTCAGTACACCGATAAACTCATCTTT
CDR3aa: CALTPQYTDKLIF

abundance: few
v_gene: TRDV1
d_gene: .
j_gene: TRDJ3
CDR3nt: TGTGCTCTTGGGGAATGGGTATCCTTCGTCACACCACTCGATACGCCTTTCTCCTGGGACACCCGACAGATGTTTTTC
CDR3aa: CALGEWVSFVTPLDTPFSWDTRQMFF

abundance: medium-sized
v_gene: TRDV1
d_gene: TRDD3
j_gene: TRDJ1
CDR3nt: TGTGCTCTTGGGGGGCCCCCCTGGGGGATACTTTGGGCTAAACTCATCTTT
CDR3aa: CALGGPPWGILWAKLIF

abundance: medium-sized
v_gene: TRDV2
d_gene: .
j_gene: TRDJ1
CDR3nt: TGTGCCTGTGATAGAGTCCCCGCACGGACCGATAAACTCATCTTT
CDR3aa: CACDRVPARTDKLIF

abundance: many
v_gene: TRDV1
d_gene: TRDD3
j_gene: TRDJ1
CDR3nt: TGTGCTCTTGGGGAGCAACTCGTGAGGGGATACGTACCCACCGACAAACTCATCTTT
CDR3aa: CALGEQLVRGYVPTDKLIF

abundance: few
v_gene: TRDV1
d_gene: TRDD3
j_gene: TRDJ3
CDR3nt: TGTGCTCTTGGGGAAACCGGTCAGGTCAGGGGATACCAGCGGTACTCCTGGGACACCAGGCAGATGTTTTTC
CDR3aa: CALGETGQVRGYQRYSWDTRQMFF

abundance: many
v_gene: TRDV1
d_gene: TRDD3
j_gene: TRDJ1
CDR3nt: TGTGCTCTTGGGCCTCCCCCCGCCCGAGGATACGCGTACACCGATAAACTCATCTTT
CDR3aa: CALGPPPARGYAYTDKLIF

abundance: few
v_gene: TRAV38-2/DV8
d_gene: TRDD3
j_gene: TRDJ1
CDR3nt: TGCGCTTATACTGTGAAGATTAGTCGCGGGGACTGGGGGATACGATGCGATAAGCTCATCTTT
CDR3aa: CAYTVKISRGDWGIRCDKLIF

abundance: medium-sized
v_gene: TRDV1
d_gene: TRDD3
j_gene: TRDJ1
CDR3nt: TGTGCTCTTGGGATTACTGGGGGTTCAAAACTCATCTTT
CDR3aa: CALGITGGSKLIF

abundance: many
v_gene: TRDV1
d_gene: TRDD3
j_gene: TRDJ1
CDR3nt: TGTGCTCTTGGGGAACTTTCTAATGGGGGATACGCCCGCCCCCCAACCAAACTCATCTTT
CDR3aa: CALGELSNGGYARPPTKLIF

abundance: medium-sized
v_gene: TRDV1
d_gene: .
j_gene: TRDJ1
CDR3nt: TGTGCTCTTGGGGAATTTTTCCTAGCCTACTGGGGCCCCATAGGGACCGATAAACTCATCTTT
CDR3aa: CALGEFFLAYWGPIGTDKLIF

abundance: many
v_gene: TRDV1
d_gene: .
j_gene: TRDJ1
CDR3nt: TGTGCTCTTGGGAATAACCCCCCCGGGACCGATAAACTCATCTTT
CDR3aa: CALGNNPPGTDKLIF

abundance: many
v_gene: TRDV2
d_gene: TRDD3
j_gene: TRDJ1
CDR3nt: TGTGCCTGTGACCCCTGGGGGATACTGGATAAACTCATCTTT
CDR3aa: CACDPWGILDKLIF

abundance: medium-sized
v_gene: TRDV1
d_gene: TRDD3
j_gene: TRDJ1
CDR3nt: TGTGCTCTTGGGGAGCCGGCTAAGAGCAGAATGAACTGGGGGATACCGTACACCGATAAACTCATCTTT
CDR3aa: CALGEPAKSRMNWGIPYTDKLIF

abundance: many
v_gene: TRDV1
d_gene: TRDD3
j_gene: TRDJ1
CDR3nt: TGTGCTCTTGGGGAACTGAAAGGCCCTAATAGTCCTGACTGGGGGATACGCTGTCACACCGATAAACTCATCTTT
CDR3aa: CALGELKGPNSPDWGIRCHTDKLIF

abundance: many
v_gene: TRDV1
d_gene: TRDD3
j_gene: TRDJ1
CDR3nt: TGTGCTCTTGGGGTTCAGTCGCCTACTGGGGTAAAGGACACCGATAAACTCATCTTT
CDR3aa: CALGVQSPTGVKDTDKLIF

abundance: many
v_gene: TRDV1
d_gene: .
j_gene: TRDJ1
CDR3nt: TGTGCTCTTGGGGAAATAACTAAGATTCTGTCGAACGGTAAACTCATCTTT
CDR3aa: CALGEITKILSNGKLIF

abundance: many
v_gene: TRDV1
d_gene: .
j_gene: TRDJ1
CDR3nt: TGTGCTCTTGGGGTCCATCCTACCCAACTGTGTGTGGGGGTCAACACAGATAAACTAATCTTT
CDR3aa: CALGVHPTQLCVGVNTDKLIF